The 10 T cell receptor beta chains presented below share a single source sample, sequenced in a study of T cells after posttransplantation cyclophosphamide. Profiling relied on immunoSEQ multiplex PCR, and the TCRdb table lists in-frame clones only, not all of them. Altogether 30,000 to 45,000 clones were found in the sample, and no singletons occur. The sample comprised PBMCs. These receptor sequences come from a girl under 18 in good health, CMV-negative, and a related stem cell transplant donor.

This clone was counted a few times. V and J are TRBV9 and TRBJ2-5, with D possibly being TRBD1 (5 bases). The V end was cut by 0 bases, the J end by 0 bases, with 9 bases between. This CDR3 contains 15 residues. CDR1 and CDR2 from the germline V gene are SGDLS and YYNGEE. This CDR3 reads CASSVGTPNQETQYF. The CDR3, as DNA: TGTGCCAGCAGCGTAGGGACACCAAACCAAGAGACCCAGTACTTC.

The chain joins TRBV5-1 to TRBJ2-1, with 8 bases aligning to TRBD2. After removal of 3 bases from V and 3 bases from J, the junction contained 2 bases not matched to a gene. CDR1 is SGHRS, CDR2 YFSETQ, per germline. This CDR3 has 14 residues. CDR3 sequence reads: CASSSRGGYNEQFF. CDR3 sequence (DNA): TGCGCCAGCAGCTCCCGGGGGGGCTACAATGAGCAGTTCTTC. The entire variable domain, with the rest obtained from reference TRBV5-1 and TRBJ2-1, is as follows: KAGVTQTPRYLIKTRGQQVTLSCSPISGHRSVSWYQQTPGQGLQFLFEYFSETQRNKGNFPGRFSGRQFSNSRSEMNVSTLELGDSALYLCASSSRGGYNEQFFGPGTRLTVL.

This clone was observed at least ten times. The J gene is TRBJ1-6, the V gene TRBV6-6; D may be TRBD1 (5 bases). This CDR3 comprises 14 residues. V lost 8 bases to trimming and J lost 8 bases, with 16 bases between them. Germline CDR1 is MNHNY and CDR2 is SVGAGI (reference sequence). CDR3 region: CASYRGTLDSPLHF. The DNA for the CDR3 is TGTGCCAGCTACCGCGGGACTCTAGATTCACCCCTCCACTTT.

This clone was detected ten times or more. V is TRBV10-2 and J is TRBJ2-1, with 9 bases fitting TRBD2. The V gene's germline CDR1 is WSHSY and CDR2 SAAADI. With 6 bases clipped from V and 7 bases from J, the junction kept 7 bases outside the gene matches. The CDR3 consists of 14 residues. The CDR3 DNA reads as TGCGCCAGCAGAGGGGCGGGGGGGTGGAATGAGCAGTTCTTC. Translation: CASRGAGGWNEQFF.

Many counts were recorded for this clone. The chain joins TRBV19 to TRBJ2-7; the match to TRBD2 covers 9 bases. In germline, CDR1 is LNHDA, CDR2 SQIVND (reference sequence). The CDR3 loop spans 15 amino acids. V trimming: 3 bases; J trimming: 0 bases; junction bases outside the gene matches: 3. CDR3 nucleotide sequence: TGTGCCAGTAGTATTAGCGGGAGTACCTCCTACGAGCAGTACTTC. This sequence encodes CASSISGSTSYEQYF.

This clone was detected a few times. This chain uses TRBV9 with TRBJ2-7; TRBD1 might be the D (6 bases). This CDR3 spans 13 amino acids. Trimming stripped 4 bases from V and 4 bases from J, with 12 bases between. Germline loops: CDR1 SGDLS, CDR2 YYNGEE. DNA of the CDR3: TGTGCCAGCAGCCCTTCCGGACAGTACGAGCAGTACTTC. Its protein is CASSPSGQYEQYF.

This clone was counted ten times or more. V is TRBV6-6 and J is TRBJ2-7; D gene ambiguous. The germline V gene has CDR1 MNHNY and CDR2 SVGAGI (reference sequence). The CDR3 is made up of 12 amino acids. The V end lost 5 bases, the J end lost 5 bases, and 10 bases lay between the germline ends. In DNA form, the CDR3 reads TGTGCCAGCAGTCAACGACAAGACGAGCAGTACTTC. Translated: CASSQRQDEQYF.

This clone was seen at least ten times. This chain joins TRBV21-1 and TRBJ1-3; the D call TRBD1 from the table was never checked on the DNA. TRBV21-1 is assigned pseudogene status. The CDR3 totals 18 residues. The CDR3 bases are TGTGCCAGCAGCAAGAGGAAGATGGGGACAGGGCCGGGAAACACCATATATTTT. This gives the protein CASSKRKMGTGPGNTIYF.

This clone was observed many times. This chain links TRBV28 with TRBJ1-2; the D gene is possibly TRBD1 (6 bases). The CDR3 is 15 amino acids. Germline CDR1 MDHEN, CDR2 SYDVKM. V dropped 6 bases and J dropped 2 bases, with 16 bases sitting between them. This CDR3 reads CASSRPGGSNYGYTF. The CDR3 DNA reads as TGTGCCAGCAGCCGACCGGGGGGCTCCAACTATGGCTACACCTTC.

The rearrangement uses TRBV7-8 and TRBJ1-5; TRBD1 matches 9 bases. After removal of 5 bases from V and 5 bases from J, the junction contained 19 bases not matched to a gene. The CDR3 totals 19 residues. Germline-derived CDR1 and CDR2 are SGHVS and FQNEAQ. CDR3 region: CASSLLRRDRVVRDQPQHF. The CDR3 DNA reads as TGTGCCAGCAGCCTCCTGAGGCGGGACAGGGTCGTACGCGATCAGCCCCAGCATTTT.